Shown below are 10 T cell receptor beta chains from a single sample sequenced in a study of blood T cell repertoires in COVID-19. The table came from immunoSEQ multiplex PCR; TCRdb's copy has only in-frame clones and leaves some out. The profile shows 200,000 to 250,000 clones, over 80% of them singletons. The sample comprised PBMCs or T cells enriched from blood (not recorded which). Every receptor here comes from a woman aged 18-29 years who had recovered from COVID-19.

The V and J genes are TRBV3-1 (or the pseudogene TRBV3-2) and TRBJ1-1; no reliable D call. The germline gives CDR1 LGHDT, CDR2 YNNKEL (reference sequence). The CDR3 is 14 residues long. V lost 5 bases and J 1 base, leaving 11 bases between the germline ends. This CDR3 is CASSYTTENTEAFF. CDR3 DNA: TGTGCCAGCAGCTATACAACAGAGAACACTGAAGCTTTCTTT.

V is TRBV19 and J is TRBJ1-2, with 7 bases identical to TRBD1. Germline V CDR1 and CDR2: LNHDA, SQIVND (reference sequence). V lost 5 bases, J lost 4 bases, and 10 bases stayed unmatched. The CDR3 consists of 15 residues. This CDR3 reads CASSRTGDGVYGYTF. CDR3 DNA: TGTGCCAGTAGTCGCACAGGGGATGGAGTCTATGGCTACACCTTC.

The chain couples TRBV18 to TRBJ1-2; the D is unclear. The CDR3 has 12 residues. Germline lookup yields CDR1 KGHSH and CDR2 LQKENI. Trimming took off 3 bases at V and 14 bases at J, with 16 bases between the two ends. The CDR3 nucleotides read TGTGCCAGCTCACCTGACGCGGCGTCGGGGACCTTC. Translating it yields CASSPDAASGTF.

The chain joins TRBV5-1 to TRBJ1-5; D gene unclear. With 0 bases removed from V and 3 bases from J, the gap between germline ends came to 4 bases. The CDR3 spans 13 residues. CDR1 SGHRS and CDR2 YFSETQ come from the germline V gene. CDR3 protein: CASSLAPNQPQHF. The CDR3 DNA sequence: TGCGCCAGCAGCTTGGCTCCCAATCAGCCCCAGCATTTT.

A word on this clone: Its ends do not fully match the called genes, so a read error is possible. CDR3 sequence: CATSSGGTSGVINTQYF. The CDR3 DNA follows: TGCGCCACCAGCTCGGGGGGGACTAGCGGGGTGATAAATACGCAGTATTTT. The J gene is TRBJ2-3, the V gene TRBV5-1, with 13 positions matching TRBD2. There are 17 residues in the CDR3. Germline values: CDR1 SGHRS, CDR2 YFSETQ.

This chain connects TRBV7-9 to TRBJ1-6; D might be TRBD1 (6 bases). Between the trimmed V and J ends, which lost 3 bases and 6 bases, there was a span of 12 bases. Per germline, CDR1 SEHNR and CDR2 FQNEAQ (reference sequence). The CDR3 extends over 15 amino acids. The CDR3 loop is CASSLGQGINSPLHF. DNA of the CDR3: TGTGCCAGCAGCTTGGGCCAGGGGATTAATTCACCCCTCCACTTT.

In DNA form, the CDR3 reads TGCAGCGCATTTTTGACAGGGATCTATGGCTACACCTTC. Translation: CSAFLTGIYGYTF. The rearrangement joins TRBV29-1 to TRBJ1-2, with 7 positions matching TRBD1. This CDR3 comprises 13 residues. Trimming at V came to 7 bases and at J to 4 bases, leaving 9 bases not matched to a gene. Per germline, CDR1 SQVTM and CDR2 ANQGSEA.

The chain recombines TRBV27 with TRBJ2-7; 7 bases map to TRBD1. Germline loops: CDR1 MNHEY, CDR2 SMNVEV (reference sequence). Trimming removed 5 bases from V and 6 bases from J; junction bases left unmatched: 4. CDR3 length equals 12 residues. The CDR3 reads CASSPGTVEQYF. The CDR3 DNA is TGTGCCAGCAGTCCCGGGACAGTCGAGCAGTACTTC.

The chain joins TRBV20-1 to TRBJ1-1; the D is unclear. Germline CDR1 is DFQATT and CDR2 is SNEGSKA (reference sequence). The CDR3 is 11 amino acids. Trimming left V 5 bases short and J 4 bases short, with 8 bases between. CDR3 bases: TGCAGTGCTGGCGGGCGCACTGAAGCTTTCTTT. It encodes CSAGGRTEAFF.

The chain combines TRBV9 with TRBJ2-7, with 9 bases matching TRBD2. Losses at the gene ends were 0 bases for V and 5 bases for J; bases not matched to a gene: 6. Germline assignment: CDR1 SGDLS and CDR2 YYNGEE. This CDR3 is 15 amino acids long. The CDR3 nucleotides read TGTGCCAGCAGCGTAGGAGGTAGCGGGAGCAACGAGCAGTACTTC. Its translation: CASSVGGSGSNEQYF.